This TCR beta chain appears in the sequencing data of a study of vaccination effects on CD4 cells after COVID-19. ViraFEST assay sequencing came after antigen-specific CD4+ T cells were expanded with viral peptide pools. Following a roughly 10-day culture, CD4+ T cells were purified. Nucleocapsid antibody tests were negative, and the vaccine recipients had no prior SARS-CoV-2 infection. On day 3 and again on day 7, half the medium was replaced with IL-2 medium. Whole-study results and caveats: Of the vaccine-induced clones from healthy vaccinees, merely 1 of 255 recognized common cold coronaviruses as well.

About this clone: Its antigen is not identified.

After removal of 0 bases from V and 2 bases from J, the junction contained 6 bases not matched to a gene. Per germline, CDR1 SGHKS and CDR2 YYEKEE (reference sequence). The CDR3 loop spans 17 amino acids. Assay used: immunoSEQ multiplex PCR; TCRdb lists only in-frame clones, some missing. The sample holds about 54,000 clones, 65% to 90% seen once. The chain couples TRBV5-5 to TRBJ2-2, with 8 bases aligning to TRBD1. Sequencing was performed on CD4+ T cells from PBMCs cultured with HCoV-229E spike peptides, taken before COVID-19 vaccination. This TCR was recovered from a human donor who received a COVID-19 vaccine. The CDR3 nucleotides read TGTGCCAGCAGCTTGGAAGGGGCAGGGGGCAACACCGGGGAGCTGTTTTTT. Translated, it gives CASSLEGAGGNTGELFF.